Listed below are T cell receptor beta chains from one sample, sequenced in a study of PD-1 blockade in classical Hodgkin lymphoma. Assay used: immunoSEQ multiplex PCR; TCRdb lists only in-frame clones, some missing. The profile covers 25,000 to 35,000 clones, with 65% to 80% appearing a single time and 3.5% to 4% taken by the ten largest. This material consisted of peripheral blood mononuclear cells (PBMCs), taken before the fourth cycle of nivolumab. These receptors originate from a human donor with classical Hodgkin lymphoma. Each CDR3 is given without its conserved first and last residue. Each record gives: V gene, CDR3 length, CDR3 protein.

V gene: TRBV6-5; CDR3 length: 12; CDR3 protein: ASSFTGTAYGYT
V gene: TRBV6-5; CDR3 length: 13; CDR3 protein: ASSYSAGFSYEQY
V gene: TRBV7-8; CDR3 length: 12; CDR3 protein: ASSLGLSTDTQY
V gene: TRBV11-2; CDR3 length: 11; CDR3 protein: ASSFMWRETQY
V gene: TRBV25-1; CDR3 length: 15; CDR3 protein: ASSVDLGSHSGNTIY
V gene: TRBV13; CDR3 length: 10; CDR3 protein: ASSLNMGEQY
V gene: TRBV15; CDR3 length: 13; CDR3 protein: ATSREGVTYNEQF
V gene: TRBV6-1; CDR3 length: 12; CDR3 protein: ASAPMGGGTPLH
V gene: TRBV6-1; CDR3 length: 12; CDR3 protein: ASRPRSGGDGYT
V gene: TRBV4-2; CDR3 length: 14; CDR3 protein: ASSLEEGAWNTEAF
V gene: TRBV19; CDR3 length: 13; CDR3 protein: ASSIRQTFNEKLF
V gene: TRBV4-3; CDR3 length: 14; CDR3 protein: ASSQETLPGDYGYT
V gene: TRBV9; CDR3 length: 10; CDR3 protein: ASRGNSYEQY
V gene: TRBV6-6; CDR3 length: 9; CDR3 protein: ASSYAGELF
V gene: TRBV28; CDR3 length: 15; CDR3 protein: ASSRLSHAASSYEQY
V gene: TRBV28; CDR3 length: 13; CDR3 protein: ASSYQRANYNEQF
V gene: TRBV7-2; CDR3 length: 14; CDR3 protein: ASSSTQGAGTDTQY
V gene: TRBV4-3; CDR3 length: 10; CDR3 protein: ASSQDRREAF